Listed below are T cell receptor beta chains from one sample, sequenced in a study of identical twins. TCRdb ran MiXCR on the 5' RACE reads and lists one entry per CDR3 protein. The sample records about 720,000 distinct CDR3 sequences, about 18% being singletons. The same data also contributed to another study, on T cells expressing NK-cell markers.

What was sequenced was PBMCs. The origin of the receptors is a woman younger than 35 in good health. Each CDR3 is given without its conserved first and last residue. Rows give clone size only sometimes, using once, few, many, or a class for an expanded clone.

clone_size,v_call,cdr3_aa
-,TRBV30,AFGLGAWGQAF
-,TRBV6-2/TRBV6-3,ASSRIITGELF
-,TRBV6-7,ASLRGRNSPLH
-,TRBV10-3,AIRTGGESYEQY
-,TRBV11-2,ASSLDWGRNNEQF
few,TRBV10-3,AISEGLEALEQF
-,TRBV6-5,ASSYVWGATDTQY
few,TRBV29-1,SVGRLSGKGADTQY
few,TRBV5-1,ASALLAVTDTQY
-,TRBV28,ASSLSPGYYEQY
few,TRBV9,ASSLRLTSGRSYNEQF
few,TRBV20-1,SATPDYGVPEQY
-,TRBV5-1,ASSLIAHTDTQY
-,TRBV14,ASSQDLGTVYNEQF
-,TRBV5-1,ASSLFQGAGKNIQY
few,TRBV5-1,ASSPAPGQGDEQY
-,TRBV6-1,ASRWTSGSYEQY
few,TRBV6-5,ASSYSSASVTGELF
many,TRBV20-1,SARDPRSTPYNEQF
few,TRBV6-1,ASSTRFGGTVYEQY
many,TRBV20-1,SARDRVTEAF
few,TRBV20-1,SANSHRTGERETQY
few,TRBV7-9,ASSATGAGNEKLF
many,TRBV12-3/TRBV12-4,ASSPPIGAYEQY
-,TRBV6-2/TRBV6-3,ASSYGVRQETQY
-,TRBV29-1,SVEDHPGELF
few,TRBV27,ASSPPPGISYEQY
few,TRBV6-1,ASSEGRHTEAF
-,TRBV9,ASSVGGRANTGELF
-,TRBV6-1,ASSGQLDPGDTQY
-,TRBV6-1,ASSGVLRQLNYGYT
-,TRBV6-1,ASALTGGWAGELF
few,TRBV7-9,ASSKQTSAGELF
many,TRBV3-1,ASSPSGEETQY
-,TRBV18,ASSQERGSSYEQY
-,TRBV25-1,ASSGWPGEKLF